This is a list of T cell receptor beta chains from one sample in a study of early T cells in non-severe SARS-CoV-2 infection. MiXCR was run by TCRdb on the 5' RACE reads, yielding one entry per CDR3 protein. The data contain around 12,000 distinct CDR3 sequences, around 4.9% of them singletons. Material for sequencing was whole blood. These receptors came from an adult who was a healthcare worker with PCR-confirmed SARS-CoV-2 infection or an uninfected control (not recorded which). Each CDR3 is given with its conserved first and last residue. A D gene is named only where the DNA matches it firmly. Size is omitted from some rows. Given values are once, few, many or a class for expanded clones.

clone size,V gene,D gene,J gene,CDR3 protein,CDR3 DNA
medium-sized,TRBV5-1,TRBD1,TRBJ1-2,CASSSGQEGYGYTF,TGCGCCAGCAGCTCCGGACAGGAAGGGTATGGCTACACCTTC
medium-sized,TRBV5-1,TRBD2,TRBJ2-1,CASSSGTTFTGQFF,TGCGCCAGCAGCTCCGGGACTACCTTCACGGGGCAGTTCTTC
.,TRBV19,.,TRBJ1-2,CASSYIGTAGYTF,TGTGCCAGTAGTTATATCGGGACCGCCGGCTACACCTTC
many,TRBV12-3/TRBV12-4,.,TRBJ2-5,CASRPSQETQYF,TGTGCCAGCCGGCCTAGCCAGGAGACCCAGTACTTC
many,TRBV2,.,TRBJ2-2,CASSGVRAGTGELFF,TGTGCCAGCAGTGGGGTCAGGGCGGGCACCGGGGAGCTGTTTTTT
.,TRBV7-2,.,TRBJ1-2,CASSLVRERGYTF,TGTGCCAGCAGCTTAGTGAGAGAAAGAGGCTACACCTTC
.,TRBV19,.,TRBJ1-1,CASSLTLNTEAFF,TGTGCCAGTAGCCTAACCCTGAACACTGAAGCTTTCTTT
medium-sized,TRBV12-3/TRBV12-4,.,TRBJ1-5,CASSLQGGNQPQHF,TGTGCCAGCAGTTTGCAGGGCGGCAATCAGCCCCAGCATTTT
few,TRBV12-3/TRBV12-4,.,TRBJ2-6,CASSFGGGANVLTF,TGTGCCAGCAGTTTCGGCGGAGGGGCCAACGTCCTGACTTTC
.,TRBV7-9,.,TRBJ1-1,CASSQGTLNTEAFF,TGTGCCAGCAGCCAGGGAACCCTGAACACTGAAGCTTTCTTT
many,TRBV20-1,.,TRBJ1-3,CSAMPPGNTIYF,TGCAGTGCCATGCCTCCCGGAAACACCATATATTTT
many,TRBV11-1,.,TRBJ2-2,CASRKVVGNTNTGELFF,TGTGCCAGCAGAAAAGTGGTCGGTAATACGAACACCGGGGAGCTGTTTTTT
many,TRBV6-4,.,TRBJ2-3,CASSDGLEADTQYF,TGTGCCAGCAGTGACGGGCTAGAGGCAGATACGCAGTATTTT
medium-sized,TRBV20-1,.,TRBJ2-1,CSALKGRADNEQFF,TGCAGTGCTTTGAAGGGAAGGGCTGACAATGAGCAGTTCTTC
medium-sized,TRBV4-2,.,TRBJ1-3,CASSQPAVGSGNTIYF,TGTGCCAGCAGCCAGCCCGCCGTGGGCTCTGGAAACACCATATATTTT
medium-sized,TRBV18,.,TRBJ2-3,CASSQSKGALDTQYF,TGTGCCAGCTCCCAGAGTAAGGGAGCTCTAGATACGCAGTATTTT
many,TRBV7-2,TRBD2,TRBJ2-3,CASIASGGPRSTDTQYF,TGTGCCAGTATTGCTAGCGGGGGGCCCCGGAGCACAGATACGCAGTATTTT
medium-sized,TRBV6-5,.,TRBJ1-1,CASYRVLDTEAFF,TGTGCCAGCTACAGGGTATTGGACACTGAAGCTTTCTTT